This T cell receptor beta chain was sequenced for a study of T-cell reconstitution after alpha-beta-depleted transplantation in children. TCRbeta library construction was performed incorporating unique molecular identifiers. Using its own MiXCR run on the PCR reads, TCRdb lists one record per CDR3 protein. Here the sample spans approximately 300,000 distinct CDR3 sequences, roughly 11% being singletons. This clonotype came up many times. Its antigen is not known. Trimming removed 3 bases from V and 0 bases from J, with 9 bases in between. Germline CDR1 is MDHEN and CDR2 is SYDVKM. The CDR3 is 15 amino acids. Study findings and constraints: By about two months after transplant, alpha-beta T cells reportedly arose from several hundred graft clones that had expanded. Hyperexpanded clones declined; after one year, newly produced T cells mostly supplied diversity. High day-60 TCRbeta diversity in some patients came from surviving recipient T cells and thymic progenitors.

This sample comprised peripheral blood, obtained 180 days after TCRalphabeta/CD19-depleted stem cell transplant. The clonotype originates from a male patient between 2 and 15 years old who had a stem cell transplant for chronic granulomatous disease, so the T cells may come from the graft donor. This chain links TRBV28 with TRBJ1-5; D is possibly TRBD1 (5 bases). CDR3 in amino acids: CASSFPGNSNQPQHF. The DNA of the CDR3 is TGTGCCAGCAGTTTTCCAGGGAATAGCAATCAGCCCCAGCATTTT.